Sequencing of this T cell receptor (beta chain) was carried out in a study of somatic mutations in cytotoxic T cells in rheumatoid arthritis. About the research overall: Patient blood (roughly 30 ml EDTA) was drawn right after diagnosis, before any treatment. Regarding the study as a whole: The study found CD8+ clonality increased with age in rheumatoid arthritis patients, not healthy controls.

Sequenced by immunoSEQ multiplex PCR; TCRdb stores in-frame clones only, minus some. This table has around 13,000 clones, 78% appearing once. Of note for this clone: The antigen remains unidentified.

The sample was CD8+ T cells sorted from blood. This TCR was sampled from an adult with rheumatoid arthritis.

This CDR3 is CSVVGVLAGGPDEQYF. The CDR3 bases are TGCAGCGTTGTGGGTGTCCTAGCGGGAGGGCCTGACGAGCAGTACTTC. This sequence joins TRBV29-1 and TRBJ2-7, with 12 bases identical to TRBD2. Per germline, CDR1 SQVTM and CDR2 ANQGSEA. With 4 bases clipped from V and 5 bases from J, the junction kept 12 bases outside the gene matches. This CDR3 has 16 amino acids.